This TCR beta chain is from a study of T cell changes during pregnancy in multiple sclerosis. The assay was immunoSEQ multiplex PCR, and TCRdb's table has in-frame clones only and misses some. The sample contains around 45,000 clones, about 91% of which appear only once. V trimming: 8 bases; J trimming: 10 bases; junction bases outside the gene matches: 6. This CDR3 region has 12 residues. Germline V gene lookup returns CDR1 GTSNPN and CDR2 SVGIG (reference sequence). This chain joins TRBV30 and TRBJ1-6; 9 nucleotides align to TRBD1. The sequences come from CD4+ T cells from peripheral blood mononuclear cells, collected in the second trimester of pregnancy. The clonotype was recovered from a female donor in good health, enrolled as a control in a pregnancy study. CDR3 sequence reads: CASTGGMSPLHF. For the CDR3, the DNA is TGTGCCAGTACAGGGGGCATGTCACCCCTCCACTTT.